The entry below describes one TCR beta chain. The data originate from a study of blood T cell repertoires in COVID-19. The overall study: T cells, B-cell-depleted T cells, or PBMCs supplied cDNA or gDNA.

The protocol was immunoSEQ multiplex PCR, while the TCRdb copy is restricted to in-frame clones and leaves out a portion. The top ten hold around a sixth of the sample, which has tens of thousands of clones, approximately 89% seen once. Losses at the gene ends were 5 bases for V and 6 bases for J; bases not matched to a gene: 6. The CDR3 length is 15 residues. Looked up from germline, CDR1 is LNHDA and CDR2 is SQIVND (reference sequence). The V gene is TRBV19, the J gene TRBJ2-2; 10 nucleotides line up with TRBD1. The TCR sequence derives from a man between 60 and 70 years old with active or convalescent COVID-19. Material: peripheral blood. In DNA, the CDR3 is TGTGCCAGTAGTTCCGGGACAGGGGCCGCCGGGGAGCTGTTTTTT. Residues: CASSSGTGAAGELFF.